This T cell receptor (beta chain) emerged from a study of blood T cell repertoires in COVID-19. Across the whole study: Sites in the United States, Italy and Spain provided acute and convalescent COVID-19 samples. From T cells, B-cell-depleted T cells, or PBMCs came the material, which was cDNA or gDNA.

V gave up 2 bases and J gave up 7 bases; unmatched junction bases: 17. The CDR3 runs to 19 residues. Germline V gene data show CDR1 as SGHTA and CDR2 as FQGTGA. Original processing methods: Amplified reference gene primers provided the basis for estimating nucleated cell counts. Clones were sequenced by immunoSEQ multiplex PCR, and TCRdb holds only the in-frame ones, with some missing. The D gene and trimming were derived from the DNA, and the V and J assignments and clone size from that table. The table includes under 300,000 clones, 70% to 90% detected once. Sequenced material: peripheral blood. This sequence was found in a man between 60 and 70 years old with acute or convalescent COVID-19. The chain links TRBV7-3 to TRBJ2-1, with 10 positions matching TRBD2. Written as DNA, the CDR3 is TGTGCCAGCAGCTTAGATGTCCCCTTAGGACTAGCGGCCTCAAATGAGCAGTTCTTC. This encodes CASSLDVPLGLAASNEQFF.